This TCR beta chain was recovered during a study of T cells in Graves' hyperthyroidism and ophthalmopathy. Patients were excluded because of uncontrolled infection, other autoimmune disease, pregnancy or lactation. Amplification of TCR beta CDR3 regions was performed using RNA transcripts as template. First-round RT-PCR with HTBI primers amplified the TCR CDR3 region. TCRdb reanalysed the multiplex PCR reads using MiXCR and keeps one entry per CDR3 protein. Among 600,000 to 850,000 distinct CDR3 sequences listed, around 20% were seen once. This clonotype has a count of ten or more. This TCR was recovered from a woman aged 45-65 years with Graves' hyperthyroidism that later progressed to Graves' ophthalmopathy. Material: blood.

The chain's CDR3 is CASASDPNFYEQYF. The CDR3 DNA reads TGTGCCAGCGCGTCGGATCCCAATTTCTACGAGCAGTACTTC. J is TRBJ2-7 and V is TRBV7-2; D is undetermined. Germline assignment: CDR1 SGHTA and CDR2 FQGNSA. V was shortened by 8 bases and J by 3 bases, with 17 bases between the two germline ends. CDR3 length: 14 residues.